What follows is one T cell receptor (beta chain) and its context. Its target antigen remains unknown. Base-call qualities are not available, and no considerably larger clone is one nucleotide away. CDR1 is given as MDHEN and CDR2 as SYDVKM, both from the germline V gene. From the cysteine through the phenylalanine, the CDR3 covers 15 amino acids. The retained sequence is limited to the CDR3, 45 bases, with the frame set at the first base. Clipping removes 7 bases from V and 6 bases from J, with 10 as the unmatched junction base count. The data stem from a study of shared clonotypes between healthy human individuals (TCRdb year 2020). Notes on the research overall: A few men and two women, aged 18 to 49 years, made up the cohort. For each donor, CD4 naive and CD4 memory were each given three plates, CD8 naive was given two plates, and CD8 memory was given one plate. To increase sequencing depth and limit assay-specific biases, different laboratories used diverse techniques to prepare libraries and sequence TCR repertoires. To estimate repertoire size and how much clonotypes are shared between individuals, the study performed deep sequencing of blood TCR repertoires from 4 to 6 healthy adults. Leukapheresis yielded between about 0.94 and 9.5 billion PBMCs per donor.

The donors were healthy, HIV-negative adults with no recently reported acute infections or vaccinations. All donors were Caucasian adults living in Nashville, Tennessee, USA. Magnetic negative selection was used to enrich CD4+ T cells, after which naive cells were positively selected on CD45RA and the negative fraction became the memory subset. After blood collection by leukapheresis, PBMCs were isolated using Ficoll-Histopaque density gradient centrifugation and then cryopreserved in the vapor phase of liquid nitrogen. Analytical flow cytometry was used to check the purity and quantity of each magnetically sorted T cell population. Genomic DNA was isolated from every sorted fraction and measured by UV absorbance on a Nanodrop 2000c. Using the deep immunoSEQ assay, multiplex PCR amplified TCR CDR3 regions from genomic DNA. For each cell subset, the extracted genomic DNA was distributed evenly across all wells of several immunoSEQ 96-well plates, and each plate served as one replicate. For sorted subsets, roughly 200 ng of genomic DNA, equivalent to some 30,000 T cell genomes, went into each replicate PCR. Purified libraries were measured with a Qubit 3.0 fluorometer, size-checked on a Bioanalyzer 2100, and measured again with the KAPA Library Quantification kit. A separate single-read 150-cycle Illumina NextSeq 550 flow cell was used to sequence each immunoSEQ 96-well plate. As for the authors' bioinformatics: The immunoSEQ output contained only junctional sequences without quality scores, so filtering could not match that applied to full-length reads. To assign V/J genes and CDR3, sequences were annotated against IMGT germline references using PyIR, a Python wrapper for IgBLAST v1.9. Reads were removed for weak V/J assignments (E-value above 1e-6), missing CDR3, stop codons, out-of-frame junctions, or ambiguous translated residues. V3J clonotypes were defined by identical inferred V gene, J gene, and CDR3 amino acid sequence. To compute the percentage overlap between repertoires, the number of shared unique clonotypes was divided by the size of the smaller repertoire. Three approaches were used to assess repertoire richness: RTK rarefaction, the Chao1 estimator, and Recon v2.1 estimates of unobserved clonotypes. Generation probabilities were computed with OLGA for all TCRbeta clonotypes obtained by the gDNA method from several donors. This is the immuneACCESS table as TCRdb keeps it, with only in-frame sequences that have V and J called. A part of the clones is gone; compared with another copy, unresolved V genes explain less than half, and the rest is unexplained. V, J and clone size are taken as reported in that table, and D and trimming were inferred from the DNA itself. Present in this sample are nearly 750,000 clones, 72% of which were seen just once. Of the sample, over 1.5% is held by the ten largest clones.

Results and caveats for the whole study, not just this receptor: Pairwise subsampling indicated that sequencing depth was expected to affect the degree of clonotype sharing among donors. Sharing across a handful of donors was observed for approximately 5% of naive CD4, under 4% of naive CD8, about 2.3% of memory CD4, and approximately 0.41% of memory CD8 clonotypes. Compared with non-shared clonotypes, the clonotypes found in all four sorted-subset donors had higher generation probabilities. Estimated clonotype richness was generally larger for naive than for memory subsets. Sampling was restricted to blood, and TCR repertoires in tissue are likely to differ from TCR repertoires in blood. Rarefaction of sorted-subset datasets indicated incomplete sequencing despite the large sequencing depth. The small number of donors limited the genetic and exposure-history diversity represented.

Sequenced: memory CD4+ T cells sorted from blood. The sample's cell subset or site label is to be understood as: CD45RA-negative fraction. This TCR derives from a woman in her twenties or thirties in good health. The chain is assembled from TRBV28 and TRBJ1-2, with TRBD1 matching 11 junction bases. The CDR3 region: CASNHFGTGGHGYTF. In nucleotide form, the sequence is TGTGCCAGCAACCATTTTGGGACAGGGGGTCATGGCTACACCTTC.